This paragraph reports one T cell receptor (beta chain). Its cognate antigen has yet to be identified. Qualities for individual bases were not recorded, and no much larger clone is one base off. This entry is derived from a study of blood T cell repertoires in COVID-19 (TCRdb year 2020). As for the study more broadly: Collaborator samples came from the United States, Italy and Spain and covered acute and convalescent phases of COVID-19. The material from the prospective study consisted of cDNA or gDNA derived from T cells, B-cell-depleted T cells, or PBMCs. Deeply sampled blood TCRbeta repertoires from subjects exposed to, actively infected with, or recovered from COVID-19 were included in the dataset. The repertoires were released in a freely available public database meant as a resource for research on the immune response to SARS-CoV-2. Samples were obtained from the ongoing ImmuneRACE study (first 160 participants) and from some 1,200 subjects provided by 6 global collaborators. A de-identified subject ID, COVID-19 status, age in years and sex were almost always included in the sample metadata. Where HLA class I and class II types were available, the types were taken from metadata supplied by the sample provider, not from assay-based typing. Paper-wide results and their limitations: Clinical and demographic metadata were provided uncurated, with the amount varying by source and participant.

From cysteine to phenylalanine, the CDR3 is 16 amino acids long. Left in the record is the CDR3 DNA by itself, 48 bases read in frame from the first base. CDR1 and CDR2 were assigned from the germline V gene (reference sequence) as LNHNV and YYDKDF. Ends trimmed: V by 1 base, J by 6 bases; bases unmatched to a gene: 6. In the prospective study, participants were about 18 to 95 years old, resided in about two dozen geographic areas of the United States, and were enrolled through a virtual design. To assign participants to cohorts, the prospective study relied on clinical history that participants themselves reported in a screening survey and a study questionnaire. In the prospective study, whole blood, serum and a nasopharyngeal or oropharyngeal swab were collected from each participant by mobile phlebotomists. Prospective study participants could optionally give additional blood draws and questionnaires over a 2-month period. Prospective study blood samples were shipped either frozen or at room temperature before DNA extraction.

TCRbeta CDR3 regions were amplified from genomic DNA by means of the immunoSEQ Assay, a bias-controlled multiplex PCR. As for how the authors treated the data: Within the assay, amplification of reference gene primers was used to estimate how many nucleated cells each sample contained. To quantify the absolute abundance of each unique TCRbeta CDR3 rearrangement, sequence reads were collapsed and filtered. For each sample, productive Simpson clonality was calculated by taking the square root of Simpson's diversity index across productive rearrangements. This is the immuneACCESS table as TCRdb keeps it, with only in-frame sequences that have V and J called. A part of the clones is gone; compared with another copy, unresolved V genes explain less than half, and the rest is unexplained. That table is the source of V, J and clone size, and D and trimming were worked out from the DNA. Recorded for this sample are over 350,000 clones; 70% to 90% of them occurred a single time. The ten largest account for nearly 2% of the sample.

The sequence derives from a woman aged 18-29 years with acute COVID-19. The chain employs TRBV15 and TRBJ1-5; 10 middle bases align to TRBD1. Material: PBMCs or T cells enriched from blood (not recorded which). Here the CDR3 is given as CATSRGGQGTRQPQHF. The base sequence is TGTGCCACCAGCAGAGGGGGACAGGGGACGCGTCAGCCCCAGCATTTT. Outside the CDR3, residues come from the reference TRBV15 and TRBJ1-5 proteins, so the full variable domain is: DAMVIQNPRYQVTQFGKPVTLSCSQTLNHNVMYWYQQKSSQAPKLLFHYYDKDFNNEADTPDNFQSRRPNTSFCFLDIRSPGLGDTAMYLCATSRGGQGTRQPQHFGDGTRLSIL.